This TCR beta chain is drawn from a study of cytomegalovirus exposure and HLA in healthy donors (dated by TCRdb to about 2017). In terms of the full investigation: According to an earlier analysis of around 600 of the donors, roughly 180 million T cells yielded some 110 million unique TCR beta sequences and around 280 Gb of sequence data. About 300 gigabases of sequencing data and tens of millions of unique TCR sequences were included in an early release covering roughly 700 HLA-typed donors. Of the 398 genotyped donors, 65% to 90% were placed in the genetic ancestry cluster associated with self-reported Caucasian donors. The study was designed to test whether signatures of past pathogen exposure could be identified by cataloging public T cell receptors. The study used immunosequencing to profile the T cell repertoires of several hundred subjects and linked those repertoires to cytomegalovirus serostatus. Along with the roughly 700-subject first cohort, a separate validation cohort of over a hundred different subjects was used. To predict cytomegalovirus infection status, the study brought together high-throughput TCR immunosequencing, statistical association of individual TCRs with disease status, and machine learning. To study patterns of TCR occurrence, a later analysis re-analyzed previously published TCR beta repertoires from under 750 donors and added high-resolution HLA genotyping. Rather than using new phenotypic data, the later analysis identified candidate immune exposures from TCR beta sequences and from how often those sequences occurred across donors. An earlier analysis of 500 to 750 of the donors applied high-throughput TCR beta sequencing to assess whether each TCR beta V gene segment acted as functional or pseudogenic. Alongside the repertoire data, information on donor age, sex, ethnicity and CMV serostatus was compiled. In a later genetic analysis, genome-wide SNP genotypes for about 60% of the 666 donors were used, and that subset was treated as a discovery cohort. All discovery cohort repertoires had been generated on a single sequencing platform. HLA typing covered class I and class II loci at four-digit resolution. The number of typed donors differed by locus: about 629-630 for A, B, C, DRB1 and DQB1; 500 to 550 for DQA1; over 600 for DPA1; and around 470 for DPB1. Because of strong linkage in the cohort, a few DR-DQ haplotypes were treated as single units for association and clustering. Among 300 to 500 genotyped donors of the cohort, an average of roughly 230,000 unique TCR beta nucleotide sequences was sequenced per donor, of which about 19% were non-productive. The paper's findings and limits, for the study overall: Because some donors lacked HLA typing at each locus, the association tests relied only on the typed subset. According to the authors, the approach could potentially be generalized to other disease states and immunological phenotypes. In a later genetic analysis, fewer N-insertions in productive TCRs were reported among donors in an Asian-associated ancestry cluster than the approximately 710-donor mean. In a later analysis, the rate of TCR association differed among HLA loci, with DRB1 alleles having the most associated TCRs and HLA-C alleles having the fewest. The only immune exposure information available for the cohort was CMV serostatus. Broadly in line with IMGT annotations, most TCR beta V segments showed up in productive rearrangements about 87% or about 30% of the time in an earlier analysis of 450 to 750 of the donors. Because counts were too low, under 20 rarely observed V segments, including chromosome 9 orphons, were left out of the earlier analysis of 500 to 750 of the donors. In a later analysis, HLA-associated TCR beta chains were found to be more clonally expanded and to have lower generation probabilities than equally common non-associated chains. This cohort had only TCR beta chains sequenced, and the lack of alpha or paired-chain data limited which features could be detected. The presence/absence analyses assumed that sequencing depth was roughly uniform across donors, and that assumption may not be true. A later analysis found that most CMV-associated TCR beta chains appeared HLA-restricted, with HLA associations seemingly driven largely by CMV exposure. The study listed 150 to 200 TCR beta chains as associated with cytomegalovirus. In a later analysis, several top co-occurrence clusters were reported to appear linked to parvovirus B19, influenza, CMV and Epstein-Barr virus. An association between a missense DCLRE1C variant and V-gene and J-gene trimming of TCR beta chains was found in a later genetic analysis and replicated in an independent cohort. Assigning TCR associations to individual alleles was difficult when HLA alleles, especially DR and DQ, strongly co-occurred. Correlated functional status among segregating V segments might reflect linkage disequilibrium, but an unknown experimental factor could not be ruled out. Most TCR sequences were seen in very few donors, while some public TCRs were found in many individuals. In both the original and validation cohorts, the classifier was reported to diagnose cytomegalovirus status with high specificity and sensitivity. A group of highly shared sequence variants was considered likely to be a technical artifact of the sequencing pipeline. A further reported finding was that TCR beta sequences accurately predicted the HLA-A and HLA-B alleles for most subjects in the first cohort. A few of the identified cytomegalovirus-associated TCR beta chains were confirmed in vitro to be specific for cytomegalovirus antigens. A later analysis associated about 17,000 TCR beta sequences with specific HLA alleles at a false discovery rate of 0.05. Some IMGT-functional V segments, including TRBV6-2 and TRBV6-3, could not be told apart with the 87-base-pair reads, so those segments were excluded.

In the germline V gene, CDR1 corresponds to MGHRA and CDR2 to YSYEKL. After removal of 0 bases from V and 3 bases from J, the junction retains 5 bases not matched to a gene. The CDR3 measures 15 amino acids from cysteine to phenylalanine. Only CDR3 DNA is held: 45 bases, read in frame from base 1. The library was obtained by the immunoSEQ multiplex PCR assay. The multiplex PCR relied on a mix of 60 forward primers for TCR Vbeta segments and 13 reverse primers for TCR Jbeta segments. A multiplex PCR assay on genomic DNA amplified the CDR3 region of rearranged TCR beta genes. Amplified TCR beta libraries were sequenced as 87-base-pair reads on the Illumina HiSeq System. In the source study's methods: A later analysis counted tens of millions of unique TCR beta chains across the 650 to 700 repertoires, and around 12 million of these chains were shared by at least two donors. Raw reads were error-corrected and collapsed into unique sequences with a nearest-neighbor algorithm that merged closely related sequences to remove PCR and sequencing errors. V, D and J gene segments were assigned by aligning CDR3 sequences to IMGT reference sequences. For a sequence to be retained, a match of at least six nucleotides was required to both a V gene segment and a J gene segment. Rearrangements were called productive when the CDR3 lacked stop codons and stayed in frame with V and J; all others were non-productive. CDR3 was defined according to IMGT convention as the region running from the second conserved V-encoded cysteine to the conserved J-encoded phenylalanine. The earlier analysis of some 550 of the donors excluded any sequence lacking an unambiguous match to a single V gene segment. In an earlier analysis of around 590 of the donors, a V segment was called functional when productive rearrangements were above 56.7%, and segregating when the standard deviation between donors exceeded 5%. A statistical classification framework was developed to diagnose cytomegalovirus status using the catalog of TCR beta chain sequences. V and J gene assignment, in a later analysis, came from comparing TCR nucleotide sequences with IMGT/GENE-DB human TR gene sequences. The TCRdist pipeline was used in a later analysis to assign CDR3 sequences and most-parsimonious VDJ recombination scenarios. In a later analysis, every TCR beta chain was defined by the combination of its CDR3 amino acid sequence and its V-gene family, and reads without a unique V-gene family were dropped. In a later analysis, fewer than 600 highly shared, low-generation-probability nucleotide sequences were removed to address suspected cross-contamination and a sequencing artifact. A later analysis calculated a clonal expansion index for each public chain from normalized within-repertoire ranks of inferred template counts. In a later analysis, generation probabilities were computed using a VDJ recombination model fitted to out-of-frame rearrangements, and the results were checked against IGoR. In a later analysis, TCR-TCR, TCR-HLA and TCR-CMV co-occurrence was scored with hypergeometric tests, and a repertoire-size bias correction was applied to TCR pairs. To estimate false discovery rates, a later analysis permuted the HLA or CMV assignments 20 times. In a later analysis, co-occurring TCRs were grouped with DBSCAN, and TCRdist sequence similarity was added when clustering was performed within HLA-allele-positive subsets. For co-occurrence clustering, repertoires with fewer than 30,000 or more than 120,000 public chains were excluded, along with four or five repertoires with anomalous nucleotide sharing. TCRdb holds this immuneACCESS table with in-frame rearrangements only. Some clones are missing; in checked studies, unresolved V genes explain under half, and the rest has no known cause. The V and J calls and clone size were taken over from that table, and D and trimming were inferred from the DNA. This sample gives about 120,000 clones in total; around 75% of them show up just once. Of the sample, roughly 3.5% is held by the ten largest clones.

As for this clone: Its antigen remains unidentified. Base quality data are lacking; no much larger clone is found one base away.

The cohort comprised hundreds of healthy bone marrow donors. Cohort members were all nominally healthy when sampled, although unrecorded immune exposures were likely present. The donor was CMV seronegative and belonged to the group of over 350 seronegative cohort members. A peripheral blood sample was collected from each donor, and TCR beta sequencing was performed on peripheral blood mononuclear cells. The Qiagen DNeasy Blood Extraction Kit was used to extract genomic DNA from the blood cell samples. The chain couples TRBV4-1 to TRBJ2-7; TRBD1 matches 7 bases in the middle. The receptor's source is a woman in her forties or fifties in good health and CMV-seronegative. The sequenced material came from PBMCs. The DNA sequence is given as TGCGCCAGCAGCCAAGACGGACAGGTTAACTACGAGCAGTACTTC. Translation gives CASSQDGQVNYEQYF.